This TCR beta chain is from a study of PD-L1 blockade in urothelial cancer. Study at large: Atezolizumab was started by patients at some point between 2013 and 2014 at 1,200 mg intravenously every 3 weeks. Median T cell yield per blood sample was around 130,000 cells.

Study outcomes and limitations: Durable benefit accompanied greater 3-week expansion of tumor-associated blood clones.

Time point noted: peripheral blood 6 weeks after treatment start. Patients' urothelial carcinoma was locally advanced or metastatic. A word on this clone: The antigen remains unidentified.

Germline CDR1 is SNHLY and CDR2 is FYNNEI. Trimming cost V 4 bases and J 3 bases, with 14 bases left between them. There are 15 residues in the CDR3. TCRdb's table, derived via immunoSEQ multiplex PCR, lists solely in-frame clones and lacks some. This table has 48,000 or so clones, about 82% appearing once. Sequences were derived from PBMCs, sampled around atezolizumab (anti-PD-L1) treatment. The source is a man in his 70s with urothelial cancer. The chain uses TRBV2 and TRBJ2-3, with a tentative D call TRBD2 (5 bases). The CDR3 nucleotides are TGTGCCAGCAGTGCAGCGGCCCCCTGGACAGATACGCAGTATTTT. Translation: CASSAAAPWTDTQYF.